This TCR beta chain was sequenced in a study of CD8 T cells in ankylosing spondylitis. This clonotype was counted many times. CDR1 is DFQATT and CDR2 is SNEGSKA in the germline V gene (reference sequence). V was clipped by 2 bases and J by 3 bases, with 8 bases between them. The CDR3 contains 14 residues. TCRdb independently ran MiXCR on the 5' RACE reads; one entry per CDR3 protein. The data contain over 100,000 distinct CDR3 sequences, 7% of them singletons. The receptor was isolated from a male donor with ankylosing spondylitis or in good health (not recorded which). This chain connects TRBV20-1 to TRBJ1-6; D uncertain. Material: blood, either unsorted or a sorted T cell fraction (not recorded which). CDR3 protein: CSARPTVYNSPLHF. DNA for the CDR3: TGCAGTGCTAGACCCACAGTCTATAATTCACCCCTCCACTTT.